This T cell receptor (beta chain) was sequenced during a study of Graves' ophthalmopathy and Graves' hyperthyroidism. Findings and limits, study-wide: Blood contained most expanded thyroid clonotypes exceeding 0.001 frequency.

Scientists amplified the TCR beta CDR3 regions from RNA transcripts. A first-round RT-PCR used HTBI primers, followed by a second-round multiplex PCR. From the multiplex PCR reads, TCRdb called clonotypes with MiXCR, one entry per CDR3 protein. The data contain approximately 210,000 distinct CDR3 sequences, around 28% of them singletons. This clonotype was seen at least ten times. Its antigen is not known. Fresh peripheral blood (around 10 ml) yielded the PBMCs. V dropped 1 base and J dropped 5 bases, with 9 bases sitting between them. Per germline, CDR1 SQVTM and CDR2 ANQGSEA. The CDR3 runs to 12 residues.

This chain uses TRBV29-1 with TRBJ2-7; no definite D call. Source material: peripheral blood. This sequence was found in a man over 45 with Graves' ophthalmopathy. This CDR3 is CSVEGGIDEQYF. The CDR3 region has the DNA TGCAGCGTTGAAGGAGGAATCGACGAGCAGTACTTC.